The 8 T cell receptor beta chains presented below share a single source sample, sequenced in a study of chemoradiotherapy in HPV16-positive cancers (dated by TCRdb to 2022 to 2024). Library preparation used the immunoSEQ multiplex PCR assay. This is the immuneACCESS table as TCRdb keeps it, with only in-frame sequences that have V and J called. A part of the clones is gone; compared with another copy, unresolved V genes explain less than half, and the rest is unexplained. This sample lists around 2,200 clones; around four fifths were detected once. Of the sample, roughly 5% falls within the top ten clones. This material consisted of tumor tissue, taken from a patient who underwent chemoradiotherapy. The receptors stem from a human donor with HPV-associated anogenital cancer.

The chain has TRBV10-3 and TRBJ2-1; 11 bases are shared with TRBD2. CDR1 and CDR2 from the germline V gene are ENHRY and SYGVKD. There are 13 residues in the CDR3. J gave up 7 bases and V 8 bases, and 4 bases lay outside the gene matches. The CDR3 DNA is TGTGCCATCTTAGCGGGAGGGGGAAATGAGCAGTTCTTC. Translating it yields CAILAGGGNEQFF.

This chain links TRBV27 with TRBJ2-1; D not resolved. The CDR3 extends over 15 amino acids. Germline V gene lookup returns CDR1 MNHEY and CDR2 SMNVEV (reference sequence). The V end lost 2 bases, the J end lost 5 bases, and 13 bases lay between the germline ends. Here the CDR3 reads CASSLRSLGDNEQFF. The CDR3 region has the DNA TGTGCCAGCAGTTTAAGATCCCTCGGAGACAATGAGCAGTTCTTC.

The V call is TRBV9, the J call TRBJ2-6; the match to TRBD2 covers 8 bases. The CDR3 length is 17 residues. CDR1 is SGDLS, CDR2 YYNGEE, per germline. Trimming cost V 4 bases and J 2 bases; bases outside gene matches: 8. CDR3 sequence (DNA): TGTGCCAGCAGCCGGGGGGGGGCGCTTACTGGGGCCAACGTCCTGACTTTC. Protein: CASSRGGALTGANVLTF. Full variable domain (rest looked up from reference TRBV9 and TRBJ2-6): DSGVTQTPKHLITATGQRVTLRCSPRSGDLSVYWYQQSLDQGLQFLIQYYNGEERAKGNILERFSAQQFPDLHSELNLSSLELGDSALYFCASSRGGALTGANVLTFGAGSRLTVL.

The rearrangement joins TRBV5-1 to TRBJ2-2, with D perhaps assigned TRBD1 or TRBD2 (5 bases each). The V and J ends lost 0 bases and 8 bases respectively, with 14 bases between them. CDR1 and CDR2 from the germline V gene are SGHRS and YFSETQ. This CDR3 is 15 amino acids long. CDR3 DNA: TGCGCCAGCAGCTTGGCTTGGGGGACGGCAGGGGAGCTGTTTTTT. Translation: CASSLAWGTAGELFF.

This chain links TRBV5-1 with TRBJ1-1; D is ambiguous. With 6 bases removed from V and 3 bases from J, the gap between germline ends came to 12 bases. Per germline, CDR1 SGHRS and CDR2 YFSETQ. There are 13 residues in the CDR3. CDR3 nucleotides: TGCGCCAGCAAACGAGGGTCCGACACTGAAGCTTTCTTT. It yields the protein CASKRGSDTEAFF.

The chain couples TRBV5-1 to TRBJ2-1; 9 bases line up with TRBD1. The CDR3 length is 14 residues. V lost 4 bases, J lost 8 bases, and 7 bases stayed unmatched. The germline V gene encodes CDR1 SGHRS and CDR2 YFSETQ. This CDR3 is CASSTNRGRDEQFF. The CDR3, as DNA: TGCGCCAGCAGCACGAACAGGGGGCGCGATGAGCAGTTCTTC.

The chain joins TRBV5-4 to TRBJ2-1; 8 nucleotides match TRBD1. CDR1 and CDR2 from the germline V gene are SGHNT and YYREEE (reference sequence). Trimming cost V 4 bases and J 6 bases; bases outside gene matches: 12. The CDR3 is 16 residues long. The CDR3 sequence: CASSPPTGARGNEQFF. CDR3 sequence (DNA): TGTGCCAGCAGCCCCCCGACAGGGGCAAGGGGCAATGAGCAGTTCTTC. The full variable domain, completed using reference TRBV5-4 and TRBJ2-1, is ETGVTQSPTHLIKTRGQQVTLRCSSQSGHNTVSWYQQALGQGPQFIFQYYREEENGRGNFPPRFSGLQFPNYSSELNVNALELDDSALYLCASSPPTGARGNEQFFGPGTRLTVL.

V is TRBV6-1 and J is TRBJ2-2, with TRBD2 matching 11 bases. V lost 4 bases to trimming and J lost 7 bases; unmatched junction nucleotides: 11. Germline CDR1 MNHNS, CDR2 SASEGT. The CDR3 spans 17 residues. The CDR3 coding sequence is TGTGCCAGCAGTGTGGCGACTAGCGGGATGTGGGGCGGGGAGCTGTTTTTT. Protein: CASSVATSGMWGGELFF.